These 8 T cell receptor beta chains share one sample of origin, sequenced in a study of relationships among human T cell subsets. CD8+ T cells were isolated by anti-CD4 multisort bead depletion, then anti-CD8 bead selection. From mRNA, alpha and beta CDR3 regions were amplified using semiquantitative ARM-PCR. Exponential amplification used communal superprimers after tagged nested gene-specific primers in ARM-PCR. From the multiplex PCR reads, TCRdb called clonotypes with MiXCR, one entry per CDR3 protein. The sample lists some 5,400 distinct CDR3 sequences; 50% to 70% were seen once. Specimen: CD8+ T cells sorted from blood. All receptors derive from a man aged 35-49 years in good health.

This chain joins TRBV27 and TRBJ1-3, with a tentative D call TRBD1 (6 bases). The CDR3 runs to 16 residues. Trimming took 7 bases from V and 2 from J, leaving 18 bases between them. Germline CDR1 is MNHEY and CDR2 is SMNVEV (reference sequence). CDR3 nucleotides: TGTGCCAGCACGTCGGACCCTCGGGGGCCTGGAAACACCATATATTTT. Translation gives CASTSDPRGPGNTIYF.

This chain connects TRBV7-9 to TRBJ2-3; D may be TRBD1 (6 bases). Germline V CDR1 and CDR2: SEHNR, FQNEAQ (reference sequence). V dropped 5 bases and J dropped 0 bases, with 12 bases sitting between them. The CDR3 has 15 amino acids. The CDR3 sequence is CASSLPGASTDTQYF. The CDR3 coding sequence is TGTGCCAGCAGCCTTCCAGGGGCTAGCACAGATACGCAGTATTTT. Based on the CDR3 plus reference TRBV7-9 and TRBJ2-3, the full variable domain is DTGVSQNPRHKITKRGQNVTFRCDPISEHNRLYWYRQTLGQGPEFLTYFQNEAQLEKSRLLSDRFSAERPKGSFSTLEIQRTEQGDSAMYLCASSLPGASTDTQYFGPGTRLTVL.

The V gene is TRBV7-8, the J gene TRBJ2-7; tentative D call: TRBD1 (5 bases). The CDR3 is made up of 13 amino acids. CDR1 and CDR2 (germline): SGHVS, FQNEAQ. With 5 bases removed from V and 6 bases from J, the gap between germline ends came to 14 bases. The CDR3 region is CASSASTVSEQYF. Written as DNA, the CDR3 is TGTGCCAGCAGCGCTTCGACAGTCAGCGAGCAGTACTTC.

In nucleotides, the CDR3 is TGTGCCAGCAGTTCCGCCCTTCCGGAGACACAAGAGACCCAGTACTTC. Amino acid sequence: CASSSALPETQETQYF. This chain links TRBV28 with TRBJ2-5; D unclear. CDR3 length: 16 residues. With 4 bases removed from V and 2 bases from J, the gap between germline ends came to 17 bases. Germline V gives CDR1 MDHEN, CDR2 SYDVKM. The variable domain in full, completed from reference TRBV28 and TRBJ2-5, reads DVKVTQSSRYLVKRTGEKVFLECVQDMDHENMFWYRQDPGLGLRLIYFSYDVKMKEKGDIPEGYSVSREKKERFSLILESASTNQTSMYLCASSSALPETQETQYFGPGTRLLVL.

The count of this clonotype is one. This sequence joins TRBV28 and TRBJ2-2, with D tentatively TRBD2 (6 bases). CDR1 is MDHEN, CDR2 SYDVKM, per germline. Deletions cut 2 bases from V and 6 bases from J, with 10 bases between. This CDR3 has 14 amino acids. The CDR3 loop reads CASSLRGNAGELFF. CDR3 DNA sequence: TGTGCCAGCAGTTTACGGGGGAATGCCGGGGAGCTGTTTTTT.

The chain has TRBV7-8 and TRBJ2-7; TRBD2 is a possible D gene (6 bases). Trimming left V 1 base short and J 9 bases short, with 16 bases between. Per the germline V gene, CDR1 is SGHVS and CDR2 is FQNEAQ. There are 14 residues in the CDR3. For the CDR3, the DNA is TGTGCCAGCAGCTTAGTGGACGGGAGTAATGTGCAGTACTTC. As protein: CASSLVDGSNVQYF.

This chain connects TRBV25-1 to TRBJ1-1; 10 nucleotides line up with TRBD1. The CDR3 loop spans 15 amino acids. From germline, CDR1 is MGHDK and CDR2 SYGVNS. CDR3 residues: CASQEGQGPQGEAFF. In nucleotides, the CDR3 is TGTGCGTCCCAGGAGGGACAGGGGCCCCAAGGTGAAGCTTTCTTT. Supplemented by reference TRBV25-1 and TRBJ1-1, the full variable domain reads EADIYQTPRYLVIGTGKKITLECSQTMGHDKMYWYQQDPGMELHLIHYSYGVNSTEKGDLSSESTVSRIRTEHFPLTLESARPSHTSQYLCASQEGQGPQGEAFFGQGTRLTVV.

The V and J genes are TRBV12-3 or TRBV12-4 and TRBJ2-3, with no clear D. CDR3 size: 12 residues. V gave up 8 bases and J gave up 6 bases, with 12 bases separating them. CDR3 protein: CASRREADTQYF. DNA of the CDR3: TGTGCCAGCCGAAGGGAAGCTGATACGCAGTATTTT.